Below, 27 T cell receptor beta chains from the same sample are listed, as sequenced in a study of early stage breast cancer tumors (dated by TCRdb to about 2017). The receptor library was made with the immunoSEQ multiplex PCR assay. TCRdb stores this immuneACCESS table with in-frame sequences only. Part of the clones is absent; in the studies checked, under half of the shortfall reflects unresolved V genes, and no reason is known for the rest. Counted in this sample were 51,000 or so clones; 83% of them appeared once. In total, the top ten clones hold more than 1.1% of the sample. The sequencing input was blood. These receptors were taken from a person aged 45-65 years with breast cancer.

This clone was seen only once. V usage is TRBV11-2 and J usage is TRBJ2-1, with TRBD2 matching 9 bases. The CDR3 has 16 amino acids. Per germline, CDR1 SGHAT and CDR2 FQNNGV. After removal of 1 base from V and 8 bases from J, the junction contained 9 bases not matched to a gene. CDR3 coding DNA: TGTGCCAGCAGCTTAGGTCGCGCTAGCGGGACGGATGAGCAGTTCTTC. The encoded protein is CASSLGRASGTDEQFF.

The chain links TRBV19 to TRBJ2-2; tentatively, D is TRBD2 (6 bases). The CDR3 length is 15 residues. V was cut by 3 bases and J by 5 bases, with 13 bases left in between. CDR1 and CDR2 from the germline V gene are LNHDA and SQIVND (reference sequence). CDR3 sequence (DNA): TGTGCCAGTAGTATTCGCCTGGGAGGAACCGGGGAGCTGTTTTTT. Its translation: CASSIRLGGTGELFF.

This clone was seen only once. The chain's CDR3 is CASRRGTASSYEQYF. The CDR3 DNA reads TGCGCCAGCAGACGAGGGACAGCCAGCTCCTACGAGCAGTACTTC. The V and J genes are TRBV10-2 and TRBJ2-7, with 7 positions matching TRBD1. The CDR3 is made up of 15 amino acids. J was trimmed by 0 bases and V by 6 bases; bases with no gene match: 8. Per the germline V gene, CDR1 is WSHSY and CDR2 is SAAADI.

The chain has TRBV18 and TRBJ1-2; no definite D call. The CDR3 length is 13 residues. V was pared by 4 bases and J by 2 bases, with 8 bases between. The germline CDR1 and CDR2 sequences are KGHSH and LQKENI. The CDR3 loop reads CASSRTENYGYTF. The CDR3 DNA reads TGTGCCAGCTCACGGACGGAGAACTATGGCTACACCTTC.

J is TRBJ2-2 and V is TRBV7-8; TRBD1 is a possible D gene (6 bases). This CDR3 spans 13 amino acids. V shed 1 base and J shed 9 bases, with 9 bases lying between them. The germline gives CDR1 SGHVS, CDR2 FQNEAQ. CDR3 sequence reads: CASSLGGHRELFF. CDR3 nucleotide sequence: TGTGCCAGCAGCTTAGGGGGGCACCGGGAGCTGTTTTTT. The full variable domain, its missing parts supplied by reference TRBV7-8 and TRBJ2-2, is GAGVSQSPRYKVAKRGQDVALRCDPISGHVSLFWYQQALGQGPEFLTYFQNEAQLDKSGLPSDRFFAERPEGSVSTLKIQRTQQEDSAVYLCASSLGGHRELFFGEGSRLTVL.

This clone was counted between two and nine times. The CDR3: CAISRDRVPNQPQHF. DNA of the CDR3: TGTGCCATCAGTCGGGACAGGGTGCCCAATCAGCCCCAGCATTTT. This sequence joins TRBV10-3 and TRBJ1-5; 9 positions agree with TRBD1. This CDR3 is built from 15 residues. V lost 5 bases to trimming and J lost 3 bases; unmatched junction nucleotides: 5. Per germline, CDR1 ENHRY and CDR2 SYGVKD.

This chain joins TRBV4-3 and TRBJ2-5, with TRBD2 matching over 9 bases. CDR1 is LGHNA and CDR2 is YSLEER in the germline V gene. The CDR3 runs 16 residues. V lost 0 bases to trimming and J lost 5 bases; unmatched junction nucleotides: 7. DNA of the CDR3: TGCGCCAGCAGCCAAGACTTAGCGGGGGTAGGGGAGACCCAGTACTTC. It codes for CASSQDLAGVGETQYF.

The V and J genes are TRBV21-1 and TRBJ2-2; the D segment call TRBD2 is taken from the table without a DNA check. TRBV21-1 is a pseudogene segment. The CDR3 is 18 residues long. Written as DNA, the CDR3 is TGTGCCAGCAGCAAAGAAGAGCCGAGGTGGCCGAACACCGGGGAGCTGTTTTTT. It encodes CASSKEEPRWPNTGELFF.

The chain employs TRBV9 and TRBJ2-2; TRBD1 aligns across 7 bases. V was pared by 4 bases and J by 2 bases, with 29 bases of the junction left unmatched. Germline V gene data show CDR1 as SGDLS and CDR2 as YYNGEE. The CDR3 spans 23 residues. The CDR3 protein is CASSPSLTGLEDYPSLNTGELFF. In DNA form, the CDR3 reads TGTGCCAGCAGCCCCTCTCTGACAGGGCTAGAGGATTACCCCTCCCTTAACACCGGGGAGCTGTTTTTT.

This chain links TRBV2 with TRBJ1-1; TRBD1 is a possible D gene (6 bases). Germline values: CDR1 SNHLY, CDR2 FYNNEI. The ends were cut back, 6 bases at V and 5 bases at J, with 16 bases in the middle. This CDR3 spans 14 amino acids. CDR3 coding DNA: TGTGCCAGCAGCCCGCAAGGGGGGCAAACTGAAGCTTTCTTT. Its protein is CASSPQGGQTEAFF.

V usage is TRBV4-3 and J usage is TRBJ2-7; tentatively, D is TRBD1 (5 bases). V shed 1 base and J shed 6 bases, with 10 bases lying between them. The CDR3 is made up of 13 amino acids. Germline CDR1 reads LGHNA; CDR2 reads YSLEER. Here the CDR3 reads CASSQGTGAEQYF. CDR3 nucleotide sequence: TGCGCCAGCAGCCAAGGCACAGGTGCCGAGCAGTACTTC.

CDR3 residues: CASSYSGMRTYEQYF. DNA for the CDR3: TGTGCCAGCAGTTACTCCGGGATGAGGACCTACGAGCAGTACTTC. The rearrangement uses TRBV6-5 and TRBJ2-7, with a weak D call TRBD2 (5 bases). Trimming took off 0 bases at V and 2 bases at J, with 11 bases between the two ends. Germline CDR1 reads MNHEY; CDR2 reads SVGAGI. This CDR3 comprises 15 residues.

The gene calls are TRBV7-2 and TRBJ2-3, with D possibly matching TRBD1 (5 bases). Looked up from germline, CDR1 is SGHTA and CDR2 is FQGNSA. The CDR3 is 17 amino acids. With 4 bases removed from V and 0 bases from J, the gap between germline ends came to 17 bases. Here the CDR3 reads CASSSKRDSSSTDTQYF. The CDR3 DNA reads as TGTGCCAGCAGCTCTAAGCGAGACAGTAGTAGCACAGATACGCAGTATTTT.

The chain couples TRBV9 to TRBJ2-1, with D possibly being TRBD2 (6 bases). Deletions cut 3 bases from V and 8 bases from J, with 15 bases between. Germline V CDR1 and CDR2: SGDLS, YYNGEE. This CDR3 region has 14 residues. The CDR3 region has the DNA TGTGCCAGCAGCGCCCGGGACGGGAGACATGAGCAGTTCTTC. Translating it yields CASSARDGRHEQFF.

The CDR3 bases are TGTGCCAGCAGCTTAATGGGAGTGAGCACTGAAGCTTTCTTT. Residues: CASSLMGVSTEAFF. The V gene is TRBV7-8, the J gene TRBJ1-1; no reliable D call. V lost 2 bases to trimming and J lost 4 bases, with 11 bases between them. Germline values: CDR1 SGHVS, CDR2 FQNEAQ. The CDR3 is 14 residues long.

This clone has a single count. The V and J genes are TRBV6-5 and TRBJ1-4, with 8 bases lining up with TRBD1. In germline, CDR1 is MNHEY, CDR2 SVGAGI. The CDR3 covers 16 residues. Trimming removed 0 bases from V and 7 bases from J; junction bases left unmatched: 7. The CDR3 region has the DNA TGTGCCAGCAGTTACTCGGTGGCAGGGGGCTTTGAAAAACTGTTTTTT. It yields the protein CASSYSVAGGFEKLFF.

The chain is built from TRBV5-1 and TRBJ2-1, with a possible D match to TRBD1 (6 bases). Trimming pared 4 bases from V and 6 bases from J, leaving 11 bases between. Germline CDR1 is SGHRS and CDR2 is YFSETQ. The CDR3 consists of 13 residues. The CDR3 is CASSSPGVNEQFF. The CDR3 DNA follows: TGCGCCAGCAGCAGTCCAGGGGTCAATGAGCAGTTCTTC. The complete variable domain, with remaining parts taken from reference TRBV5-1 and TRBJ2-1, reads KAGVTQTPRYLIKTRGQQVTLSCSPISGHRSVSWYQQTPGQGLQFLFEYFSETQRNKGNFPGRFSGRQFSNSRSEMNVSTLELGDSALYLCASSSPGVNEQFFGPGTRLTVL.

Here the CDR3 DNA reads TGTGCCATCAGTGAGCACCAAATTACGGACAGGGGCACCTACGAGCAGTACTTC. Translating it yields CAISEHQITDRGTYEQYF. The gene calls are TRBV10-3 and TRBJ2-7; 9 nucleotides line up with TRBD1. After removal of 2 bases from V and 2 bases from J, the junction contained 13 bases not matched to a gene. The CDR3 extends over 18 amino acids. Germline CDR1 reads ENHRY; CDR2 reads SYGVKD.

This chain connects TRBV28 to TRBJ2-2; the match to TRBD1 covers 9 bases. The germline gives CDR1 MDHEN, CDR2 SYDVKM. V was clipped by 5 bases and J by 4 bases; unmatched bases: 8. This CDR3 contains 16 residues. The CDR3 here is CASSLLQGAGTGELFF. In DNA form, the CDR3 reads TGTGCCAGCAGTCTCCTACAGGGGGCCGGCACCGGGGAGCTGTTTTTT.

The genes are TRBV28 and TRBJ1-2, with 11 bases identical to TRBD1. Germline values: CDR1 MDHEN, CDR2 SYDVKM. This CDR3 is built from 17 residues. V was clipped by 2 bases and J by 1 base; unmatched bases: 6. The CDR3 here is CASSLGTGGFINYGYTF. Here the CDR3 DNA reads TGTGCCAGCAGTTTAGGGACAGGGGGGTTTATTAACTATGGCTACACCTTC.

For the CDR3, the DNA is TGTGCCAGCAGGACTTCCGGGACAGGGGAAGGTAGGAGTCAGCCCCAGCATTTT. It encodes CASRTSGTGEGRSQPQHF. The rearrangement links TRBV28 to TRBJ1-5, with 10 bases aligning to TRBD1. J was trimmed by 6 bases and V by 6 bases; bases with no gene match: 17. The CDR3 spans 18 residues. Germline V CDR1 and CDR2: MDHEN, SYDVKM.

The chain has TRBV21-1 and TRBJ1-4; TRBD1 is the table's D call and was not checked against the DNA. TRBV21-1 is annotated as a pseudogene. This CDR3 has 20 residues. For the CDR3, the DNA is TGTGCCAGCAGCAATGGGGCGGCGGTTTTAAAAGCCTCAACTAATGAAAAACTGTTTTTT. As protein: CASSNGAAVLKASTNEKLFF.

This clone was detected a few times. The chain employs TRBV2 and TRBJ1-5; TRBD1 might be the D (5 bases). Trimming cost V 2 bases and J 4 bases, with 9 bases left between them. Germline lookup yields CDR1 SNHLY and CDR2 FYNNEI. This CDR3 has 14 amino acids. Written as DNA, the CDR3 is TGTGCCAGCAGTGAACGGCAGGGAAATCAGCCCCAGCATTTT. Translating gives CASSERQGNQPQHF.

V is TRBV2 and J is TRBJ1-5; TRBD1 aligns across 8 bases. The junction had 11 bases not matched to a gene; V was cut back by 6 bases and J by 1 base. CDR1 SNHLY and CDR2 FYNNEI come from the germline V gene. CDR3 length: 17 residues. The CDR3 DNA follows: TGTGCCAGCAGCGCGGACAGGGAAAGTTTGAGCAATCAGCCCCAGCATTTT. As protein: CASSADRESLSNQPQHF.

The V and J genes are TRBV9 and TRBJ1-2; TRBD1 matches at 10 bases. The J segment lost 4 bases and the V segment lost 4 bases, leaving 7 bases of the junction unmatched. CDR3 length: 15 residues. Germline V lookup: CDR1 SGDLS, CDR2 YYNGEE. The CDR3 DNA reads TGTGCCAGCAGCCCTCCGGGACAGGGGAGCTATGGCTACACCTTC. This translates into CASSPPGQGSYGYTF.

The chain has TRBV19 and TRBJ2-1; no clear D gene. Trimming took 0 bases from V and 3 from J, leaving 9 bases between them. The CDR3 totals 15 residues. Germline V gene lookup returns CDR1 LNHDA and CDR2 SQIVND (reference sequence). The CDR3 loop is CASSIEYRNYNEQFF. DNA for the CDR3: TGTGCCAGTAGTATAGAGTACAGAAACTACAATGAGCAGTTCTTC.

The genes are TRBV5-4 and TRBJ1-2; D remains ambiguous. The CDR3 loop spans 12 amino acids. V was cut by 3 bases and J by 8 bases, with 11 bases left in between. Looked up from germline, CDR1 is SGHNT and CDR2 is YYREEE (reference sequence). The CDR3: CASSSEFRGYTF. DNA of the CDR3: TGTGCCAGCAGCTCAGAGTTTAGAGGCTACACCTTC.